A single sample gave rise to the 26 T cell receptor beta chains below, sequenced in a study of blood T cell repertoires in COVID-19. Libraries were prepared by immunoSEQ multiplex PCR; TCRdb keeps only in-frame clonotypes and omits some of them. The sample consists of over 450,000 clones, around nine tenths of them appearing once. Sequences were obtained from peripheral blood. The receptors come from a woman aged 50 to 60 with COVID-19, enrolled during active disease.

The chain employs TRBV19 and TRBJ2-2; 13 bases fit TRBD2. Germline V lookup: CDR1 LNHDA, CDR2 SQIVND (reference sequence). The CDR3 extends over 21 amino acids. Trimming took 3 bases from V and 5 from J; bases not matched to a gene: 18. This CDR3 is CASSIIGLWTSGGPRTGELFF. DNA for the CDR3: TGTGCCAGTAGTATTATCGGTTTGTGGACTAGCGGGGGTCCGAGGACCGGGGAGCTGTTTTTT.

This chain connects TRBV30 to TRBJ1-2; possibly TRBD1 for D (6 bases). Germline assignment: CDR1 GTSNPN and CDR2 SVGIG (reference sequence). The ends were cut back, 7 bases at V and 4 bases at J, with 22 bases in the middle. The CDR3 spans 15 residues. The DNA for the CDR3 is TGTGCCTCCCTCAGGGCAAGGGGGTTAACCTATGGCTACACCTTC. It is translated as CASLRARGLTYGYTF.

The gene calls are TRBV19 and TRBJ1-3; tentatively, D is TRBD1 (6 bases). Germline loops: CDR1 LNHDA, CDR2 SQIVND (reference sequence). The CDR3 is 13 residues long. V lost 9 bases and J lost 0, with 9 bases in between. The CDR3 nucleotides are TGTGCCAGCGACAGGAACTCTGGAAACACCATATATTTT. Translation gives CASDRNSGNTIYF. Using reference TRBV19 and TRBJ1-3 for the parts outside the CDR3, the full variable domain is DGGITQSPKYLFRKEGQNVTLSCEQNLNHDAMYWYRQDPGQGLRLIYYSQIVNDFQKGDIAEGYSVSREKKESFPLTVTSAQKNPTAFYLCASDRNSGNTIYFGEGSWLTVV.

This chain links TRBV28 with TRBJ1-1; 7 nucleotides line up with TRBD1. This CDR3 region has 13 residues. The ends lost 6 bases at V and 10 bases at J; junction bases unmatched: 11. Germline CDR1 and CDR2: MDHEN and SYDVKM. In DNA form, the CDR3 reads TGTGCCAGCAGCCCTGACAGGGAGAGAAGAGCTTTCTTT. Translated, it gives CASSPDRERRAFF.

This chain uses TRBV30 with TRBJ1-1; 7 bases fit TRBD1. Germline V CDR1 and CDR2: GTSNPN, SVGIG (reference sequence). The J segment lost 0 bases and the V segment lost 2 bases, leaving 9 bases of the junction unmatched. The CDR3 totals 16 residues. CDR3 in amino acids: CAWSPYYRGVNTEAFF. In nucleotides, the CDR3 is TGTGCCTGGAGTCCTTATTACAGGGGAGTGAACACTGAAGCTTTCTTT.

The chain is built from TRBV2 and TRBJ2-3; 7 bases map to TRBD2. The CDR3 covers 15 residues. Germline V gene data show CDR1 as SNHLY and CDR2 as FYNNEI. J gave up 4 bases and V 2 bases, and 6 bases lay outside the gene matches. For the CDR3, the DNA is TGTGCCAGCAGTGAAACTAGCGTTAACGCAGATACGCAGTATTTT. This translates into CASSETSVNADTQYF.

This clone showed up just a few times. CDR3 sequence (DNA): TGTGCCTGGAAACACAGGGTGGGGACCGGGGAGCTGTTTTTT. This gives the protein CAWKHRVGTGELFF. The V and J genes are TRBV30 and TRBJ2-2; tentative D call: TRBD1 (6 bases). Germline CDR1 GTSNPN, CDR2 SVGIG (reference sequence). Trimming stripped 4 bases from V and 5 bases from J, with 14 bases between. This CDR3 contains 14 residues.

This chain joins TRBV12-5 and TRBJ1-2; no reliable D call. Germline loops: CDR1 LGHNT, CDR2 FRNRAP. The CDR3 has 12 residues. With 3 bases removed from V and 3 bases from J, the gap between germline ends came to 5 bases. The CDR3 protein is CASGFGYYGYTF. CDR3 in DNA: TGTGCTAGTGGTTTCGGGTACTATGGCTACACCTTC.

This chain connects TRBV11-3 to TRBJ2-2; D is unresolved. The CDR3 length is 14 residues. Trimming cost V 1 base and J 0 bases, with 3 bases left between them. Germline CDR1 reads SGHNT; CDR2 reads YENEEA. The chain's CDR3 is CASSLGPNTGELFF. The CDR3, as DNA: TGTGCCAGCAGCTTAGGGCCGAACACCGGGGAGCTGTTTTTT.

This chain connects TRBV7-9 to TRBJ2-7; TRBD2 is a possible D gene (7 bases). The CDR3 is 15 amino acids. The germline V gene encodes CDR1 SEHNR and CDR2 FQNEAQ (reference sequence). V was shortened by 5 bases and J by 2 bases, with 16 bases between the two germline ends. This chain's CDR3 is CASSVGGGPTYEQYF. CDR3 DNA sequence: TGTGCCAGCAGCGTGGGGGGGGGCCCAACCTACGAGCAGTACTTC.

The sample holds one count of this clone. The chain couples TRBV6-5 to TRBJ2-1, with 8 bases that match TRBD1. The CDR3 totals 15 residues. Trimming removed 2 bases from V and 7 bases from J; junction bases left unmatched: 7. The germline V gene encodes CDR1 MNHEY and CDR2 SVGAGI. The CDR3 nucleotides read TGTGCCAGCAGTTACGGGGGACAGGAGGGAAATGAGCAGTTCTTC. It codes for CASSYGGQEGNEQFF.

Only one count was recorded for this clone. The rearrangement joins TRBV19 to TRBJ1-6, with 7 bases identical to TRBD1. With V trimmed by 6 bases and J by 9 bases, 11 bases remained unmatched. Germline CDR1 is LNHDA and CDR2 is SQIVND (reference sequence). This CDR3 contains 15 residues. CDR3: CASSISGTVPSPLHF. CDR3 in DNA: TGTGCCAGTAGCATTTCCGGGACAGTTCCTTCACCCCTCCACTTT.

This sequence joins TRBV5-6 and TRBJ2-7, with 7 bases identical to TRBD2. V was pared by 4 bases and J by 5 bases, with 18 bases of the junction left unmatched. From germline, CDR1 is SGHDT and CDR2 YYEEEE. CDR3 length: 17 residues. Written as DNA, the CDR3 is TGTGCCAGCAGCACGGGGATGGGACTACTGTCGAGGAACGAGCAGTACTTC. Protein sequence: CASSTGMGLLSRNEQYF.

V usage is TRBV19 and J usage is TRBJ2-1, with 13 bases fitting TRBD2. Per the germline V gene, CDR1 is LNHDA and CDR2 is SQIVND (reference sequence). The CDR3 has 16 residues. J gave up 3 bases and V 5 bases, and 4 bases lay outside the gene matches. CDR3 nucleotide sequence: TGTGCCAGTAGTGCCAGGACTAGCGGGAGCTACAATGAGCAGTTCTTC. Translation: CASSARTSGSYNEQFF.

The chain joins TRBV11-2 to TRBJ1-5; a weak D match, TRBD1 (6 bases). The V end was cut by 1 base, the J end by 7 bases, with 17 bases between. CDR1 is SGHAT, CDR2 FQNNGV, per germline. This CDR3 region has 16 residues. The CDR3 reads CASSLGGGGIGQPQHF. DNA for the CDR3: TGTGCCAGCAGCTTAGGGGGAGGGGGTATAGGGCAGCCCCAGCATTTT.

This clone was seen more than once but under ten times. The chain has TRBV7-3 and TRBJ1-2, with D possibly being TRBD1 (6 bases). The CDR3 has 13 residues. Germline V gene sequence: CDR1 SGHTA, CDR2 FQGTGA. Trimming removed 6 bases from V and 2 bases from J, with 10 bases in between. This CDR3 reads CASSPQGNYGYTF. The DNA of the CDR3 is TGTGCCAGCAGTCCTCAGGGGAACTATGGCTACACCTTC.

V usage is TRBV2 and J usage is TRBJ1-5; 10 bases align to TRBD1. CDR1 SNHLY and CDR2 FYNNEI come from the germline V gene. V dropped 4 bases and J dropped 6; count of bases not matched to a gene: 9. This CDR3 comprises 16 residues. CDR3 coding DNA: TGTGCCAGCAGTGCAACCGGGACAGGGGTAGGTCAGCCCCAGCATTTT. It is translated as CASSATGTGVGQPQHF.

V gene TRBV27 combines with J gene TRBJ2-7, with D perhaps matching TRBD1 (6 bases). Trimming took 2 bases from V and 5 from J, leaving 16 bases between them. Germline V gene data show CDR1 as MNHEY and CDR2 as SMNVEV (reference sequence). CDR3 length equals 15 residues. The CDR3 sequence is CASSLGAGEFHEQYF. CDR3 nucleotides: TGTGCCAGCAGTTTAGGGGCAGGGGAGTTCCACGAGCAGTACTTC.

As to this clone: The same CDR3 is also encoded by other DNA sequences in this sample. The chain recombines TRBV2 with TRBJ1-2; D not resolved. V was shortened by 2 bases and J by 0 bases, with 7 bases between the two germline ends. The CDR3 totals 14 residues. Looked up from germline, CDR1 is SNHLY and CDR2 is FYNNEI. The CDR3 DNA is TGTGCCAGCAGTGAACGGGGTCCTAACTATGGCTACACCTTC. Encoded protein: CASSERGPNYGYTF.

This chain joins TRBV5-4 and TRBJ2-3; the match to TRBD2 covers 9 bases. Germline CDR1 is SGHNT and CDR2 is YYREEE (reference sequence). The junction had 7 bases not matched to a gene; V was cut back by 4 bases and J by 4 bases. This CDR3 has 15 residues. The CDR3 spells CASSLAGMRADTQYF. The CDR3 coding sequence is TGTGCCAGCAGCCTAGCGGGGATGAGGGCAGATACGCAGTATTTT.

This clone appeared a few times. In the same sample, other DNA sequences code for this CDR3. V and J are TRBV5-6 and TRBJ1-5; no reliable D call. Trimming cost V 0 bases and J 5 bases, with 3 bases left between them. Germline CDR1 SGHDT, CDR2 YYEEEE. CDR3 length: 12 amino acids. This CDR3 is CASSLGDQPQHF. The CDR3 coding sequence is TGTGCCAGCAGCTTGGGAGATCAGCCCCAGCATTTT.

The chain links TRBV6-5 to TRBJ2-1; D unclear. Trimming took 6 bases from V and 5 from J, leaving 14 bases between them. Germline CDR1 reads MNHEY; CDR2 reads SVGAGI. The CDR3 length is 14 residues. This chain's CDR3 is CASSRQRNHNEQFF. In nucleotides, the CDR3 is TGTGCCAGCAGCCGACAAAGAAACCACAATGAGCAGTTCTTC.

Turning to this clone: Other nucleotide sequences from this sample produce the same CDR3. The chain has TRBV5-4 and TRBJ2-3; D perhaps matches TRBD1 (6 bases). The CDR3 has 15 amino acids. Trimming pared 2 bases from V and 2 bases from J, leaving 12 bases between. CDR1 and CDR2 (germline): SGHNT, YYREEE (reference sequence). The CDR3 region is CASSLGGPDTDTQYF. Written as DNA, the CDR3 is TGTGCCAGCAGCTTAGGGGGACCCGACACAGATACGCAGTATTTT.

The genes are TRBV20-1 and TRBJ1-1; possible D gene TRBD1, 5 bases. V lost 6 bases and J lost 5, with 10 bases in between. The germline gives CDR1 DFQATT, CDR2 SNEGSKA (reference sequence). The CDR3 extends over 11 amino acids. CDR3 protein: CSAGGRTEAFF. As DNA, the CDR3 is TGCAGTGCGGGGGGAAGGACTGAAGCTTTCTTT.

The chain employs TRBV3-1 (or the pseudogene TRBV3-2) and TRBJ1-3; 8 bases agree with TRBD1. Per germline, CDR1 LGHDT and CDR2 YNNKEL (reference sequence). Losses at the gene ends were 2 bases for V and 8 bases for J; bases not matched to a gene: 5. The length of the CDR3 is 14 residues. CDR3 coding DNA: TGTGCCAGCAGCCAACATGGACAGGGACACACCATATATTTT. It translates to CASSQHGQGHTIYF.

The rearrangement links TRBV27 to TRBJ2-5, with 7 bases identical to TRBD1. The CDR3 runs to 13 residues. Germline trimming cut 6 bases from V and 3 bases from J; bases unmatched to any gene: 4. CDR1 is MNHEY and CDR2 is SMNVEV in the germline V gene (reference sequence). The CDR3, as DNA: TGTGCCAGCAGCCCCACAGGGGAAGAGACCCAGTACTTC. Translated: CASSPTGEETQYF.